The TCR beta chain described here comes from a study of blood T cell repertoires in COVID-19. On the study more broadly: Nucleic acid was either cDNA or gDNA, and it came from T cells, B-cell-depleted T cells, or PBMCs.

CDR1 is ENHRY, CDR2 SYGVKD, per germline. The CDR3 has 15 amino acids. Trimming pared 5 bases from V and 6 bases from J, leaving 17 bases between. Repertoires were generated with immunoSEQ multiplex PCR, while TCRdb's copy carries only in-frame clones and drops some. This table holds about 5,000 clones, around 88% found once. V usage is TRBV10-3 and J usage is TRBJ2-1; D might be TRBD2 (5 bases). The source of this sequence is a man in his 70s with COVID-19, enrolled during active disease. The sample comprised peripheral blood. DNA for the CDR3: TGTGCCATCAGTACTTTGTGGGAGACCCTCAATGAGCAGTTCTTC. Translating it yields CAISTLWETLNEQFF.